Following are 3 T cell receptor beta chains from one sample sequenced in a study of T cell repertoires in cytomegalovirus infection. Their target antigens are unknown. Using its own MiXCR run on the reads, TCRdb lists one record per CDR3 protein. The sample consists of about 310,000 distinct CDR3 sequences, just under 25% of them appearing once. The sequenced sample was cultured PBMCs, obtained from culture after CMV antigen stimulation. Receptors originate from a human donor in good health (CMV status not recorded). Some clones in this sample may be carry-over from other donors' samples.

To note about this clonotype: At one end, the junction sequence differs from germline, possibly due to a read error. The chain couples TRBV6-2 or TRBV6-3 to TRBJ2-1; D not resolved. Germline CDR1 MNHEY, CDR2 SVGEGT. The CDR3 is made up of 14 amino acids. CDR3 sequence (DNA): TGTGCCAACAGTTACGACACGCCAAGCAATGAGCAGTTCTTC. Its protein is CANSYDTPSNEQFF.

This clonotype was observed a handful of times. This chain uses TRBV9 with TRBJ2-5; possibly TRBD1 or TRBD2 for D (6 bases each). This CDR3 has 14 residues. With 1 base removed from V and 2 bases from J, the gap between germline ends came to 9 bases. Looked up from germline, CDR1 is SGDLS and CDR2 is YYNGEE. In DNA, the CDR3 is TGTGCCAGCAGCGTACTAGGGGGGCAAGAGACCCAGTACTTC. Protein: CASSVLGGQETQYF.

J is TRBJ2-2 and V is TRBV27, with 13 bases lining up with TRBD2. The CDR3 is made up of 19 amino acids. The V and J ends lost 3 bases and 11 bases, in that order; junction bases with no gene match: 18. Germline assignment: CDR1 MNHEY and CDR2 SMNVEV (reference sequence). The CDR3 region is CASSFLRNPGLAGVQELFF. The CDR3, as DNA: TGTGCCAGCAGTTTCCTTAGGAACCCTGGACTAGCGGGAGTTCAAGAGCTGTTTTTT.